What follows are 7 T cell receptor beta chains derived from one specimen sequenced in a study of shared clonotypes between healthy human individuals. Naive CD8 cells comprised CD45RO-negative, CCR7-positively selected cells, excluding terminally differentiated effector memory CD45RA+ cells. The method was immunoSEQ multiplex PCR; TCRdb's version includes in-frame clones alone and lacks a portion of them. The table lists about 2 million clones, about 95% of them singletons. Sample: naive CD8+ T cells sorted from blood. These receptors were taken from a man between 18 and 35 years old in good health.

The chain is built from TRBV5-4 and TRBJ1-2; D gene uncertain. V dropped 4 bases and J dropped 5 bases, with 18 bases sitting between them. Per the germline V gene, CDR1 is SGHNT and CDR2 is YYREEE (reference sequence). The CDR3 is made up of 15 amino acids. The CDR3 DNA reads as TGTGCCAGCAGCCAGCCGCCAGGAGTCGGTTATGGCTACACCTTC. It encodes CASSQPPGVGYGYTF.

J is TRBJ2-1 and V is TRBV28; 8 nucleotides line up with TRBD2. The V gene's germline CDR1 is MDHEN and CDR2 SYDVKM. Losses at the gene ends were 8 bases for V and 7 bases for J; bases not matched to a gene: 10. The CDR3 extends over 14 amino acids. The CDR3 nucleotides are TGTGCCAGCCTTAGTCCGGGGGGGAGAAATGAGCAGTTCTTC. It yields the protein CASLSPGGRNEQFF.

CDR3 in amino acids: CASSHDGDLNGYTF. The CDR3 bases are TGTGCCAGCAGCCACGACGGAGATCTCAATGGCTACACCTTC. The chain couples TRBV5-6 to TRBJ1-2; D is unclear. The CDR3 has 14 residues. Germline V CDR1 and CDR2: SGHDT, YYEEEE. Trimming stripped 4 bases from V and 6 bases from J, with 16 bases between.

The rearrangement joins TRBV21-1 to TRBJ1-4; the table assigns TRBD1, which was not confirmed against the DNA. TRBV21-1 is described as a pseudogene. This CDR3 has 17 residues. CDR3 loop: CASSKESGPGLREKLFF. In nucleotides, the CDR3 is TGTGCCAGCAGCAAAGAATCCGGCCCAGGGCTCCGTGAAAAACTGTTTTTT.

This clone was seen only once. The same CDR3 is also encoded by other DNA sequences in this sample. In DNA form, the CDR3 reads TGTGCCAGCAGTTCCAGACTCACCGGGGAGCTGTTTTTT. Its translation is CASSSRLTGELFF. The chain carries TRBV6-5 and TRBJ2-2; no reliable D call. The germline V and J ends were trimmed by 4 bases and 4 bases, with 7 bases remaining between them. This CDR3 is 13 amino acids long. From germline, CDR1 is MNHEY and CDR2 SVGAGI.

CDR3 residues: CASSQGLAHSYEQYF. The DNA for the CDR3 is TGCGCCAGCAGCCAAGGACTAGCGCACTCCTACGAGCAGTACTTC. The genes are TRBV4-3 and TRBJ2-7; TRBD2 aligns across 8 bases. The CDR3 is made up of 15 amino acids. V lost 1 base and J lost 0; bases outside the gene matches: 2. Germline V gives CDR1 LGHNA, CDR2 YSLEER.

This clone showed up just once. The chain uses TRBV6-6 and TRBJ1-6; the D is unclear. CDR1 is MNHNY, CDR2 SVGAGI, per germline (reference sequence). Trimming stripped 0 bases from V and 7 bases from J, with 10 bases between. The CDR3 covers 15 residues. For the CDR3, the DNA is TGTGCCAGCAGTTACTCGGCCGAGATAAATTCACCCCTCCACTTT. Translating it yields CASSYSAEINSPLHF.